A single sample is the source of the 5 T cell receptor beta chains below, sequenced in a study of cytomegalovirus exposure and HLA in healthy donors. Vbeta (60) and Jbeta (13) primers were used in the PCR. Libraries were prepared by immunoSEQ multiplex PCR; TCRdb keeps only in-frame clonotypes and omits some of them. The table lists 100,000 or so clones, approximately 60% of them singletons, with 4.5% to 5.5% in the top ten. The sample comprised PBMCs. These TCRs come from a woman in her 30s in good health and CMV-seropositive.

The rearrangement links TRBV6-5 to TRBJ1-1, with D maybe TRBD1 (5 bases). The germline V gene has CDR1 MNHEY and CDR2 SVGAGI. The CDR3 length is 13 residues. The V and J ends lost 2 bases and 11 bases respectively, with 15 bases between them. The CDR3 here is CASSYANRGSAFF. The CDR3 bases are TGTGCCAGCAGTTACGCCAATCGGGGGTCGGCTTTCTTT.

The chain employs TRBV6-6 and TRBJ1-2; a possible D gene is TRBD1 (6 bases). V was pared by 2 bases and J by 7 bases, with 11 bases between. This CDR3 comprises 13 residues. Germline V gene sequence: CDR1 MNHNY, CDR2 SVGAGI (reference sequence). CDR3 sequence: CASSYRLGGGYTF. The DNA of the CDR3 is TGTGCCAGCAGTTACAGGTTAGGGGGTGGCTACACCTTC.

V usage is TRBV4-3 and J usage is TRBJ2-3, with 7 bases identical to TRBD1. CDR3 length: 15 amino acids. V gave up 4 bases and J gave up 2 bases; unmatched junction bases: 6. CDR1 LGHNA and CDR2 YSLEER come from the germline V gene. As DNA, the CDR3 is TGCGCCAGCAGCCGCGAGGGACAGAACACAGATACGCAGTATTTT. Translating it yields CASSREGQNTDTQYF.

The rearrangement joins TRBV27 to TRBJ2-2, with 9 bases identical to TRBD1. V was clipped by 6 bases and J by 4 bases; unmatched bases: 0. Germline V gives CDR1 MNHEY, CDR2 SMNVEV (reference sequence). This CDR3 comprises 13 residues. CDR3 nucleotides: TGTGCCAGCAGGACAGGGGGCACCGGGGAGCTGTTTTTT. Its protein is CASRTGGTGELFF.

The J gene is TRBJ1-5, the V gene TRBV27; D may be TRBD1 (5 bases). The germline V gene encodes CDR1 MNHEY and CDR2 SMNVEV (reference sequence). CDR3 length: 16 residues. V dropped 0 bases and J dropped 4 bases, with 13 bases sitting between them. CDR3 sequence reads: CASSLSWGVGNQPQHF. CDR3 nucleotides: TGTGCCAGCAGTTTATCCTGGGGGGTGGGAAATCAGCCCCAGCATTTT.